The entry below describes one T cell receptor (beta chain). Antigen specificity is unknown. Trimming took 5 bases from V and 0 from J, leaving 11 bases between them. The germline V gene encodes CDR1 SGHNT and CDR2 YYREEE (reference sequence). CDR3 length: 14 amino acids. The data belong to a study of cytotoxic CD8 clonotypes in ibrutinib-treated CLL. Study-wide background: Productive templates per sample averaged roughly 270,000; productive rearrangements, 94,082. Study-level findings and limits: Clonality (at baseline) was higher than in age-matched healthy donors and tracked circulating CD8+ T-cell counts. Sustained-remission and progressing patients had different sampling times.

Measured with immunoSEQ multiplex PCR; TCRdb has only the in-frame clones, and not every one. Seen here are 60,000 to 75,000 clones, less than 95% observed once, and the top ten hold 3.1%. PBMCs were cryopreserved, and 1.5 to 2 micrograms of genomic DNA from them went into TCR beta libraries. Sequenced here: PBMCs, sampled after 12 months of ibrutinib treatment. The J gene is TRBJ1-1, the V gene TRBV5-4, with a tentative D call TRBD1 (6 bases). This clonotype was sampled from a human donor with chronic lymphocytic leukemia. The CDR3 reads CASSNRDMNTEAFF. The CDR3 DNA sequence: TGTGCCAGCAGTAACAGGGATATGAACACTGAAGCTTTCTTT.